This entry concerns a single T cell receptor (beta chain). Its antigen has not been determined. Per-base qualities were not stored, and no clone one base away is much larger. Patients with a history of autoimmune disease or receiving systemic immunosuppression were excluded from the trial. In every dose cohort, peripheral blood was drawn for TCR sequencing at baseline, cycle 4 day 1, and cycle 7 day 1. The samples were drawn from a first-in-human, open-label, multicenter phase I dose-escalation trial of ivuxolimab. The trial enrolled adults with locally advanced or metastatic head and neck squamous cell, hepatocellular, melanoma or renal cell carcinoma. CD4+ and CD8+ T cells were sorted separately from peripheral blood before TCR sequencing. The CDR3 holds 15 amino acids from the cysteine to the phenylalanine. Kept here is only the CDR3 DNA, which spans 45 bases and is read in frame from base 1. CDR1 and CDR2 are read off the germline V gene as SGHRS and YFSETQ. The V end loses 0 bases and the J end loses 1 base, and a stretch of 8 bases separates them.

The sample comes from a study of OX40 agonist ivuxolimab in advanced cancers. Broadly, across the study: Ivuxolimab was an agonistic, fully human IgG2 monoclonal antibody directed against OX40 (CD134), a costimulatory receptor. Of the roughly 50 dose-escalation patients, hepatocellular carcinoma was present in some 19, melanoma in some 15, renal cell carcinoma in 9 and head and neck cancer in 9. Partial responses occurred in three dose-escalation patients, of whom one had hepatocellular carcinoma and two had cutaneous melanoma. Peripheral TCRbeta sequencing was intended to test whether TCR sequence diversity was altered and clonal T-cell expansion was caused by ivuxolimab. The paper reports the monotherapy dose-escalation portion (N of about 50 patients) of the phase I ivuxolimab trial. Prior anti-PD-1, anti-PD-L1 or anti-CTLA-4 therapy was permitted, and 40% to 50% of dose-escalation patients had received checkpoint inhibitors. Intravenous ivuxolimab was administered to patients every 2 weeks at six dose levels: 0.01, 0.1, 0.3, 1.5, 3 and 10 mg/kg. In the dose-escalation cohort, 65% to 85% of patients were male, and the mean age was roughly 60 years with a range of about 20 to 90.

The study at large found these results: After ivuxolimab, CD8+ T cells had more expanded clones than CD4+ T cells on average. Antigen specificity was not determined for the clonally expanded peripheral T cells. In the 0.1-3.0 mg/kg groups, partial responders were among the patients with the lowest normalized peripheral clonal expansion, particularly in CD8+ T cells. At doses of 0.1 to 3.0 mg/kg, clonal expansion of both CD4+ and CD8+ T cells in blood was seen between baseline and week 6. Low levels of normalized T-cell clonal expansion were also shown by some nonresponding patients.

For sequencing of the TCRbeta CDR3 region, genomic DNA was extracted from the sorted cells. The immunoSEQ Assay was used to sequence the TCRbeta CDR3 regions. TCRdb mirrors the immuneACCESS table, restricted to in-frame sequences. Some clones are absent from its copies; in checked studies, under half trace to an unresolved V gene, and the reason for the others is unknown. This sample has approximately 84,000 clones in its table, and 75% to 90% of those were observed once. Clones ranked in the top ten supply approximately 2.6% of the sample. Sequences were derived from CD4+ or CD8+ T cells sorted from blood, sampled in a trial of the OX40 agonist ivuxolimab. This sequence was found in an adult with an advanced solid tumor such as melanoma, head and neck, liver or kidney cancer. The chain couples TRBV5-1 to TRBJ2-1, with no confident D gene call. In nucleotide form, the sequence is TGCGCCAGCAGCTTGGCCGTTCAATCCTACAATGAGCAGTTCTTC. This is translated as CASSLAVQSYNEQFF.